This T cell receptor (beta chain) was documented in a study of cytomegalovirus exposure and HLA in healthy donors. CDR1 and CDR2 from the germline V gene are MGHDK and SYGVNS. The V end was cut by 4 bases, the J end by 0 bases, with 10 bases between. This CDR3 has 14 residues. A word on this clone: No antigen is known for it.

The study's findings and limits: In a later analysis, V- and J-gene trimming of beta chains associated with a DCLRE1C missense variant, replicated independently. In vitro confirmation showed a few CMV-associated chains to be CMV antigen specific. Among TCR beta chains of equal frequency, HLA-associated ones were more clonally expanded in a later analysis.

Both 60 Vbeta primers and 13 Jbeta primers went into the PCR. The authors' processing: Approximately 11 million of some 80 million unique TCR beta chains were shared, per a later count. Sequenced by immunoSEQ multiplex PCR; TCRdb stores in-frame clones only, minus some. D and trimming come from the DNA, and the V and J calls and clone size come from that table. This table holds nearly 110,000 clones, roughly 80% found once. The sequence was collected from a man aged 50-60 years in good health and CMV-seronegative. Source material: PBMCs. V and J are TRBV25-1 and TRBJ2-7; D might be TRBD2 (5 bases). The CDR3 loop reads CASSAGEPSYEQYF. DNA for the CDR3: TGTGCCAGCAGTGCTGGGGAGCCCTCCTACGAGCAGTACTTC.